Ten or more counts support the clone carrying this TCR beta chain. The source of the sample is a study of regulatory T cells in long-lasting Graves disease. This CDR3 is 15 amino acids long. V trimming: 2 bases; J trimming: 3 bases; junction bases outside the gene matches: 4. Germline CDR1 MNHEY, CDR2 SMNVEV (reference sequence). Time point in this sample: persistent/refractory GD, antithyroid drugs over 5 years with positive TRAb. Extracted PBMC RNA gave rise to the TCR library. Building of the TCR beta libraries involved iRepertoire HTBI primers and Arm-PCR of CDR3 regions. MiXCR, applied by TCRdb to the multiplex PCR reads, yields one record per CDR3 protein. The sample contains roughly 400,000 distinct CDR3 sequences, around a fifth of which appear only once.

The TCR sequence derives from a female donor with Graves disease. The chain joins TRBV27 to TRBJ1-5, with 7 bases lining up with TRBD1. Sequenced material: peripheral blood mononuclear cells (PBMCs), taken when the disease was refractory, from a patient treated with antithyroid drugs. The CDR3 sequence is CASSLVQGPNQPQHF. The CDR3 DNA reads TGTGCCAGCAGTTTAGTACAGGGGCCCAATCAGCCCCAGCATTTT.